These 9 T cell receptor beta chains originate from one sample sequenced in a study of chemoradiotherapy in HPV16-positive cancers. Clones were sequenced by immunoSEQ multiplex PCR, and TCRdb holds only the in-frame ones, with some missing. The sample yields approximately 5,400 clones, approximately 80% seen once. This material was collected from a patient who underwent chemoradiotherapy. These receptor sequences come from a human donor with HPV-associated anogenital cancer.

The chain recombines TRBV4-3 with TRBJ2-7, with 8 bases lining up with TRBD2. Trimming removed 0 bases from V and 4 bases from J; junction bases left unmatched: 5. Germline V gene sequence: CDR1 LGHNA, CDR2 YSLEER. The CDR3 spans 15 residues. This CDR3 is CASSQETSGGYEQYV. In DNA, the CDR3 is TGCGCCAGCAGCCAAGAGACGAGCGGGGGATACGAGCAGTACGTC.

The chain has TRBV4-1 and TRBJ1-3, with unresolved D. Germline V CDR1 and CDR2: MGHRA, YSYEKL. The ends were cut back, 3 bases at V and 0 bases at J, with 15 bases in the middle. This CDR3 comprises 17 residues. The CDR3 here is CASSHQTGNPSGNTIYF. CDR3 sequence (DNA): TGCGCCAGCAGCCATCAGACCGGGAATCCCTCTGGAAACACCATATATTTT.

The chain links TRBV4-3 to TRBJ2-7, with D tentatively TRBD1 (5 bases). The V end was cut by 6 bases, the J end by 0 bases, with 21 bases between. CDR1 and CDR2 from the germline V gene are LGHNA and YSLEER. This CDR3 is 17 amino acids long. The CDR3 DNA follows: TGCGCCAGCAGTCAAACCTTCGGTGGGGCCAGCTCCTACGAGCAGTACTTC. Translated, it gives CASSQTFGGASSYEQYF.

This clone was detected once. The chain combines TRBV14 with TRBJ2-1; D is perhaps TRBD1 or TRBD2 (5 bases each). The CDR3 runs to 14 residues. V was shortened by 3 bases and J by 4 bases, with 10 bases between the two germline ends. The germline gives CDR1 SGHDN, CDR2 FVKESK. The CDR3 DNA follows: TGTGCCAGCAGCCAGCGCGAGGGGTACAATGAGCAGTTCTTC. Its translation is CASSQREGYNEQFF.

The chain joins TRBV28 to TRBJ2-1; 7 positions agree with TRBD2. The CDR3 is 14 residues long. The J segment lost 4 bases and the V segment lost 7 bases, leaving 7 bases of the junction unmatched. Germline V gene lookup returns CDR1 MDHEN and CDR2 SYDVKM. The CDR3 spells CASISASGYNEQFF. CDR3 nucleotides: TGTGCCAGCATTTCGGCTAGCGGATACAATGAGCAGTTCTTC.

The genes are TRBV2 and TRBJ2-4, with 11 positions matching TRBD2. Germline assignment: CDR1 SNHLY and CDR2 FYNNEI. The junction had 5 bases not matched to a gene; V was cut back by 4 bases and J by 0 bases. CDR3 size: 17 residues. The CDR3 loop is CASSGLAGLLAKNIQYF. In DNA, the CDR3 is TGTGCCAGCAGTGGACTAGCGGGGCTACTAGCCAAAAACATTCAGTACTTC.

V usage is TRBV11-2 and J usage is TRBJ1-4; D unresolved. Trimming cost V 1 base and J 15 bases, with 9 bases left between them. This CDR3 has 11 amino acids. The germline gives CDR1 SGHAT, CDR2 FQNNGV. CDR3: CASSLGPEVFF. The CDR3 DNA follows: TGTGCCAGCAGCTTAGGTCCTGAGGTGTTTTTT.

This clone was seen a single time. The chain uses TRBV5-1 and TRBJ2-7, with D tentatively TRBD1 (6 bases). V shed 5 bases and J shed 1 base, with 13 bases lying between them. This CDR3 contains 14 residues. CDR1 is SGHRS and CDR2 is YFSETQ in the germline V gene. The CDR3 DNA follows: TGCGCCAGCAGTTTAACCGGGACATCCTACGAGCAGTACGTC. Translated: CASSLTGTSYEQYV.

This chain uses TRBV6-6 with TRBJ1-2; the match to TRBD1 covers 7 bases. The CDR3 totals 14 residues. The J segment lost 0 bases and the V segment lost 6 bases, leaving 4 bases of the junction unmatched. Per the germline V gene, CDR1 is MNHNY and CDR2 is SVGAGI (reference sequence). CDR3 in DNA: TGTGCCAGCAGCCAGGACAGGCCTAACTATGGCTACACCTTC. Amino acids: CASSQDRPNYGYTF.